A selection of T cell receptor beta chains follows, all from one sample in a study of T cell responses to AZD1222 COVID-19 vaccine. Sequenced by immunoSEQ multiplex PCR; TCRdb stores in-frame clones only, minus some. The sample has under 150,000 clones, around 94% seen once; the top ten hold 9.3%. Sequencing used peripheral blood, obtained 28 days after the second AZD1222 dose. The receptors come from an adult who received the AZD1222 COVID-19 vaccine. The CDR3 runs from the conserved cysteine through the conserved F or W.

V gene	J gene	CDR3 protein
TRBV28	TRBJ1-3	CASSSQAAESSGNTIYF
TRBV5-1	TRBJ2-7	CASSLGFGQGNYEQYF
TRBV5-6	TRBJ1-2	CASSLAGSHYGYTF
TRBV9	TRBJ2-2	CASTPDRNTGELFF
TRBV2	TRBJ2-1	CASSLQRDEQFF
TRBV12-3/TRBV12-4	TRBJ2-2	CASSLTNTGELFF
TRBV29-1	TRBJ1-1	CSVTPGTGNTEAFF
TRBV5-4	TRBJ1-2	CASSFRGLYGYTF
TRBV28	TRBJ1-2	CASSSGNYGYTF
TRBV27	TRBJ2-6	CASSEIGEQPSEGGANVLTF
TRBV6-1	TRBJ2-7	CASRGMSWFEQYF
TRBV4-1	TRBJ1-6	CASSQDARGRGSPLHF
TRBV18	TRBJ2-3	CASSPPSTRTDTQYF
TRBV27	TRBJ2-1	CASSLGRGDNEQFF
TRBV28	TRBJ1-4	CASSLGAGYRREKLFF
TRBV5-1	TRBJ2-1	CASSPLAGYNEQFF
TRBV18	TRBJ1-1	CASSLGATTVQTEAFF
TRBV5-1	TRBJ2-1	CASSLDGGRQFF
TRBV11-2	TRBJ1-1	CASSLYTEAFF
TRBV5-6	TRBJ2-7	CASSFTSGFDEQYF
TRBV4-3	TRBJ1-2	CASSQDFYGDYGYTF
TRBV6-5	TRBJ1-4	CASSQGPTNEKLFF
TRBV25-1	TRBJ1-4	CASSVTGAGTNEKLFF
TRBV7-8	TRBJ1-5	CASSLGTVNQPQHF
TRBV30	TRBJ1-4	CAWSVSRLNEKLFF
TRBV24-1	TRBJ1-5	CATSEGDGNQPQHF
TRBV18	TRBJ2-6	CASSPQRRLRTGANVLTF
TRBV28	TRBJ1-5	CASSLGRAYSNQPQHF
TRBV19	TRBJ2-7	CASSSGRFAAYEQYF
TRBV28	TRBJ1-1	CASSLTGLFNTEAFF
TRBV19	TRBJ1-5	CASSMLDRGRVQPQHF
TRBV4-1	TRBJ1-2	CASSQAGLPDGYTF
TRBV30	TRBJ1-1	CAWVLRGNTEAFF
TRBV6-5	TRBJ1-3	CASRTGDYSGNTIYF
TRBV6-5	TRBJ1-5	CASRSQGDQPQHF
TRBV28	TRBJ1-6	CASSSPSSYNSPLHF
TRBV3-1/TRBV3-2	TRBJ1-1	CASSQFGQGVGVNTEAFF
TRBV25-1	TRBJ2-7	CASSEGRLYEQYF
TRBV29-1	TRBJ2-7	CSVEGGSGRSYEQYF
TRBV24-1	TRBJ2-4	CATSDSRGVGIQYF
TRBV27	TRBJ1-3	CASSLSPTGPSSGNTIYF
TRBV2	TRBJ1-4	CASSRDRNEKLFF
TRBV11-2	TRBJ2-2	CASSPVQGVVTGELFF
TRBV14	TRBJ1-2	CASSLGGTGMIYGYTF
TRBV30	TRBJ1-2	CAWSVQGNGYTF
TRBV18	TRBJ1-1	CASSPGTRGEAFF
TRBV19	TRBJ1-2	CASRPGQGIVSYGYTF
TRBV14	TRBJ1-2	CASSEPGQGAYGYTF
TRBV10-3	TRBJ1-1	CATTTKSDTEAFF